This TCR beta chain originates from a study of blood T cell repertoires in COVID-19. Study-level information: The United States, Italy and Spain supplied acute and convalescent COVID-19 samples. The cDNA or gDNA used as material had been derived from T cells, B-cell-depleted T cells, or PBMCs.

CDR1 and CDR2 from the germline V gene are LGHNA and YSLEER. CDR3 size: 19 residues. V gave up 0 bases and J gave up 1 base; unmatched junction bases: 10. In the original processing: The assay estimated nucleated cells by amplifying reference gene primers. TCRdb's table, derived via immunoSEQ multiplex PCR, lists solely in-frame clones and lacks some. The D gene and trimming were derived from the DNA, and the V and J assignments and clone size from that table. The table includes about 190,000 clones, roughly 90% detected once. The sample taken for sequencing was peripheral blood. This receptor was obtained from a man over 45 with acute or convalescent COVID-19. This sequence joins TRBV4-3 and TRBJ1-3; 9 bases line up with TRBD1. In nucleotides, the CDR3 is TGCGCCAGCAGCCAAGATTCAGGACAGGGGATGAGGTCTGGAAACACCATATATTTT. This gives the protein CASSQDSGQGMRSGNTIYF.